The 7 T cell receptor beta chains presented below share a single source sample, sequenced in a study of a mutant IDH1 vaccine in newly diagnosed glioma. Their antigen targets remain unknown. Generated by immunoSEQ multiplex PCR, the TCRdb table keeps only in-frame clones and is missing some. The table shows around 62,000 clones, with 89% occurring only once. Specified time point: week 11, during vaccination. One vaccine dose held 300 ug of mutant IDH1 20-mer peptide and came with topical imiquimod. The starting material was PBMCs, obtained from a glioma patient whose treatment included an IDH1 peptide vaccine. The receptors were sampled from a man aged 40-49 years with glioma.

This clone was detected a few times. The chain joins TRBV5-4 to TRBJ1-2, with D perhaps matching TRBD1 (5 bases). The CDR3 length is 14 residues. CDR1 is SGHNT and CDR2 is YYREEE in the germline V gene (reference sequence). V lost 4 bases, J lost 2 bases, and 12 bases lay in between. This CDR3 is CASSGLQGNYGYTF. In DNA, the CDR3 is TGTGCCAGCAGCGGACTGCAGGGAAACTATGGCTACACCTTC.

The chain uses TRBV27 and TRBJ1-4; 9 bases agree with TRBD1. This CDR3 contains 16 residues. J was trimmed by 8 bases and V by 5 bases; bases with no gene match: 12. Germline V gene data show CDR1 as MNHEY and CDR2 as SMNVEV (reference sequence). Written as DNA, the CDR3 is TGTGCCAGCAGTCACTTAGGGGACAGGGAGAGGGAAAAACTGTTTTTT. It translates to CASSHLGDREREKLFF.

V usage is TRBV4-2 and J usage is TRBJ2-7; D possibly corresponds to TRBD2 (6 bases). This CDR3 is built from 15 residues. The V gene's germline CDR1 is LGHNA and CDR2 YNFKEQ. The ends were cut back, 1 base at V and 3 bases at J, with 13 bases in the middle. The CDR3 nucleotides read TGTGCCAGCAGCCAAGCTGGGAGGCAGGACTACGAGCAGTACTTC. This sequence encodes CASSQAGRQDYEQYF.

The CDR3 sequence is CASSTEGRPSGRGGQYF. CDR3 bases: TGTGCCAGCAGCACCGAGGGGAGGCCTAGCGGGAGAGGAGGGCAGTACTTC. The rearrangement joins TRBV21-1 to TRBJ2-7; the D call TRBD2 from the table was never checked on the DNA. TRBV21-1 has pseudogene status. CDR3 length equals 17 residues.

J is TRBJ1-1 and V is TRBV2; perhaps TRBD1 as D (5 bases). The germline V gene has CDR1 SNHLY and CDR2 FYNNEI. V lost 5 bases, J lost 2 bases, and 9 bases lay in between. The CDR3 contains 13 residues. CDR3 protein: CASSRDPNTEAFF. As DNA, the CDR3 is TGTGCCAGCAGTCGGGACCCCAACACTGAAGCTTTCTTT.

The J gene is TRBJ2-2, the V gene TRBV6-1, with TRBD2 identical over 9 bases. The V gene end was trimmed by 1 base and the J gene end by 6 bases; junction bases not matched to a gene: 3. This CDR3 is 15 amino acids long. Looked up from germline, CDR1 is MNHNS and CDR2 is SASEGT. In DNA, the CDR3 is TGTGCCAGCAGTGAAGGGACTAGCGATTCCGGGGAGCTGTTTTTT. It specifies CASSEGTSDSGELFF.

This chain connects TRBV13 to TRBJ1-5; weak D call: TRBD1 (5 bases). Trimming pared 2 bases from V and 2 bases from J, leaving 10 bases between. CDR1 PRHDT and CDR2 FYEKMQ come from the germline V gene (reference sequence). The CDR3 totals 15 residues. The CDR3 DNA follows: TGTGCCAGCAGCTTATCGGGGGACGGCAATCAGCCCCAGCATTTT. Residues: CASSLSGDGNQPQHF.